This passage covers 13 T cell receptor beta chains from one sample sequenced in a study of cytomegalovirus exposure and HLA in healthy donors (TCRdb year 2017). Libraries were constructed by the immunoSEQ multiplex PCR assay. For the multiplex PCR, a mixture combining 60 forward primers for TCR Vbeta segments and 13 reverse primers for TCR Jbeta segments was used. TCRdb retrieved this table from immuneACCESS and kept in-frame rearrangements only. Not all clones are present; in checked studies, unresolved V genes account for under half, and no reason is known for the remainder. This sample comprises about 140,000 clones, roughly 83% of them detected only once. The ten biggest clones cover around 4.5% of the sample. Sequencing was done on a sample of PBMCs. These receptors were taken from a man in his forties or fifties in good health and CMV-seropositive.

This clone was seen a few times. The chain joins TRBV6-5 to TRBJ2-1, with D unclear. Trimming removed 0 bases from V and 5 bases from J, with 8 bases in between. Germline V lookup: CDR1 MNHEY, CDR2 SVGAGI. This CDR3 is built from 14 residues. CDR3 DNA sequence: TGTGCCAGCAGTTACTCTTTTTCCAACAATGAGCAGTTCTTC. This encodes CASSYSFSNNEQFF.

The J gene is TRBJ1-3, the V gene TRBV27, with 7 positions matching TRBD1. Germline-derived CDR1 and CDR2 are MNHEY and SMNVEV (reference sequence). CDR3 length: 15 residues. V lost 6 bases to trimming and J lost 5 bases; unmatched junction nucleotides: 10. CDR3 bases: TGTGCCAGCAGGGCCTCCGGGACAGCTAGAAACACCATATATTTT. Translating gives CASRASGTARNTIYF.

The genes are TRBV4-1 and TRBJ1-1; weak D call: TRBD1 (6 bases). The CDR3 sequence is 17 residues long. The V gene's germline CDR1 is MGHRA and CDR2 YSYEKL. The V end was cut by 4 bases, the J end by 1 base, with 19 bases between. The CDR3 reads CASSRTLQGTANTEAFF. The CDR3 region has the DNA TGCGCCAGCAGCCGAACGCTCCAGGGGACGGCGAACACTGAAGCTTTCTTT.

With regard to this clone: Other DNA variants within this sample encode the same CDR3. The J gene is TRBJ2-1, the V gene TRBV5-1; 10 bases are a match to TRBD2. Trimming removed 0 bases from V and 4 bases from J; junction bases left unmatched: 1. The CDR3 loop spans 15 amino acids. The germline V gene encodes CDR1 SGHRS and CDR2 YFSETQ. CDR3 amino acids: CASSLASGGYNEQFF. CDR3 sequence (DNA): TGCGCCAGCAGCTTGGCTAGCGGGGGTTACAATGAGCAGTTCTTC. Drawing the rest from reference TRBV5-1 and TRBJ2-1, the complete variable domain is KAGVTQTPRYLIKTRGQQVTLSCSPISGHRSVSWYQQTPGQGLQFLFEYFSETQRNKGNFPGRFSGRQFSNSRSEMNVSTLELGDSALYLCASSLASGGYNEQFFGPGTRLTVL.

The J gene is TRBJ2-2, the V gene TRBV5-1; 8 positions match TRBD1. Per the germline V gene, CDR1 is SGHRS and CDR2 is YFSETQ. The CDR3 totals 16 residues. J was trimmed by 1 base and V by 4 bases; bases with no gene match: 6. The CDR3: CASSTNGQGNTGELFF. In DNA, the CDR3 is TGCGCCAGCAGCACAAACGGACAGGGGAACACCGGGGAGCTGTTTTTT.

The chain uses TRBV5-1 and TRBJ2-1; D unresolved. This CDR3 is 15 amino acids long. With 3 bases removed from V and 2 bases from J, the gap between germline ends came to 12 bases. The V gene's germline CDR1 is SGHRS and CDR2 YFSETQ. CDR3: CASSSRLDAYNEQFF. The CDR3, as DNA: TGCGCCAGCAGCTCCAGACTGGATGCCTACAATGAGCAGTTCTTC.

The V and J genes are TRBV2 and TRBJ1-5; perhaps TRBD1 as D (6 bases). Trimming removed 5 bases at V and 6 bases at J, with 14 bases between. CDR3 length: 14 residues. CDR1 SNHLY and CDR2 FYNNEI come from the germline V gene. As DNA, the CDR3 is TGTGCCAGCAGTAGACAGGTAGGGAGTCAGCCCCAGCATTTT. Its translation is CASSRQVGSQPQHF.

The chain has TRBV15 and TRBJ2-1; TRBD2 agrees at 8 bases. J was trimmed by 6 bases and V by 5 bases; bases with no gene match: 9. CDR3 length: 15 residues. CDR1 LNHNV and CDR2 YYDKDF come from the germline V gene (reference sequence). The CDR3 loop is CATSPPGLGINEQFF. The CDR3 DNA follows: TGTGCCACCAGCCCACCGGGACTAGGAATCAATGAGCAGTTCTTC.

This chain connects TRBV6-5 to TRBJ1-5, with D unclear. V was trimmed by 6 bases and J by 9 bases, leaving 12 bases between them. The germline gives CDR1 MNHEY, CDR2 SVGAGI. This CDR3 is built from 12 residues. CDR3 sequence reads: CASRFAEGPQHF. CDR3 nucleotide sequence: TGTGCCAGCAGATTCGCAGAGGGGCCCCAGCATTTT.

The chain combines TRBV30 with TRBJ1-2; the match to TRBD1 covers 9 bases. V shed 3 bases, J shed 8 bases, and the junction held 13 bases outside the gene matches. Germline CDR1 GTSNPN, CDR2 SVGIG (reference sequence). This CDR3 comprises 15 residues. This CDR3 is CAWSTFGQGIGGYTF. The CDR3 coding sequence is TGTGCCTGGAGCACGTTTGGACAGGGGATTGGAGGCTACACCTTC.

This clone was seen only a few times. The gene calls are TRBV19 and TRBJ1-1; maybe TRBD1 (5 bases). Trimming left V 1 base short and J 2 bases short, with 8 bases between. Germline V gene sequence: CDR1 LNHDA, CDR2 SQIVND (reference sequence). This CDR3 has 14 amino acids. CDR3 in DNA: TGTGCCAGTAGTATAGGCGGGACCAACACTGAAGCTTTCTTT. Translation: CASSIGGTNTEAFF.

The chain uses TRBV6-5 and TRBJ2-2, with 8 bases matching TRBD1. The germline V gene encodes CDR1 MNHEY and CDR2 SVGAGI. V lost 6 bases to trimming and J lost 1 base; unmatched junction nucleotides: 4. This CDR3 has 15 residues. Here the CDR3 reads CASRPGQGNTGELFF. CDR3 nucleotides: TGTGCCAGCAGGCCCGGACAGGGGAACACCGGGGAGCTGTTTTTT.

This sequence joins TRBV9 and TRBJ2-3; 7 bases line up with TRBD2. This CDR3 spans 16 amino acids. V lost 4 bases and J lost 0; bases outside the gene matches: 8. Per the germline V gene, CDR1 is SGDLS and CDR2 is YYNGEE. CDR3 nucleotide sequence: TGTGCCAGCAGCCCGAGGGAGGGGTCTAGCACAGATACGCAGTATTTT. Protein sequence: CASSPREGSSTDTQYF.